The 25 T cell receptor beta chains reported below all come from one sample, sequenced in a study of T cells in Graves' hyperthyroidism and ophthalmopathy. There were TCR beta CDR3 regions amplified from RNA transcripts. TCR CDR3 underwent first-round RT-PCR with the HTBI primer set. TCRdb re-derived calls from the multiplex PCR reads in MiXCR, one entry per CDR3 protein. The data contain hundreds of thousands of distinct CDR3 sequences, approximately 15% of them singletons. The specimen sequenced was blood. Source of these receptors: a woman between 18 and 30 years old with Graves' hyperthyroidism.

This clonotype was observed a handful of times. CDR3 in amino acids: CASSVAAGTETQYF. Here the CDR3 DNA reads TGTGCCAGCAGCGTAGCGGCCGGAACCGAGACCCAGTACTTC. The V gene is TRBV9, the J gene TRBJ2-5; D is uncertain. The CDR3 totals 14 residues. Germline V gives CDR1 SGDLS, CDR2 YYNGEE. Trimming stripped 0 bases from V and 5 bases from J, with 11 bases between.

DNA for the CDR3: TGTGCCACCAGTGATTTGACTAGCTATGAAACCCCGATCTACAATGAGCAGTTCTTC. It yields the protein CATSDLTSYETPIYNEQFF. The chain has TRBV24-1 and TRBJ2-1; a weak D match, TRBD2 (6 bases). V lost 0 bases and J lost 3, with 20 bases in between. The CDR3 has 19 residues. The germline gives CDR1 KGHDR, CDR2 SFDVKD.

This clonotype was counted only a few times. The chain carries TRBV27 and TRBJ2-7, with 7 bases lining up with TRBD2. The CDR3 is 15 residues long. Germline V gene data show CDR1 as MNHEY and CDR2 as SMNVEV (reference sequence). The V gene end was trimmed by 3 bases and the J gene end by 0 bases; junction bases not matched to a gene: 5. CDR3 DNA sequence: TGTGCCAGCAGTTTGTCTAGCGGTGCCTCCTACGAGCAGTACTTC. Protein product: CASSLSSGASYEQYF.

This clonotype was observed a handful of times. The rearrangement links TRBV7-3 to TRBJ2-5, with D uncertain. The CDR3 is 15 residues long. V lost 5 bases and J 1 base, leaving 14 bases between the germline ends. CDR1 is SGHTA, CDR2 FQGTGA, per germline. The CDR3 is CASSASARSQETQYF. CDR3 sequence (DNA): TGTGCCAGCAGCGCCTCCGCCCGGTCCCAAGAGACCCAGTACTTC.

This clonotype was counted ten times or more. The chain recombines TRBV27 with TRBJ1-5, with 7 bases matching TRBD1. Per the germline V gene, CDR1 is MNHEY and CDR2 is SMNVEV (reference sequence). The ends lost 6 bases at V and 5 bases at J; junction bases unmatched: 10. This CDR3 comprises 15 residues. The CDR3: CASRSRGYVYQPQHF. The CDR3 coding sequence is TGTGCCAGCAGGAGCAGGGGGTATGTGTATCAGCCCCAGCATTTT.

Ten or more counts support this clonotype. The chain recombines TRBV20-1 with TRBJ2-5; D tentatively reads TRBD1 or TRBD2 (5 bases each). The CDR3 is 14 residues long. V lost 4 bases and J 3 bases, leaving 15 bases between the germline ends. Germline lookup yields CDR1 DFQATT and CDR2 SNEGSKA (reference sequence). The CDR3 DNA reads TGCAGTGCTAAAACCGGGACCTCAGAAGAGACCCAGTACTTC. Encoded protein: CSAKTGTSEETQYF.

This clonotype was counted many times. The V and J genes are TRBV7-2 and TRBJ2-1, with 11 bases aligning to TRBD2. V lost 0 bases, J lost 7 bases, and 8 bases stayed unmatched. Germline V lookup: CDR1 SGHTA, CDR2 FQGNSA. The CDR3 contains 17 residues. CDR3: CASSLAMGSGRVNEQFF. The CDR3 DNA reads as TGTGCCAGCAGCTTAGCTATGGGTAGCGGGAGGGTTAATGAGCAGTTCTTC.

This clonotype appeared a few times. The chain is built from TRBV20-1 and TRBJ2-2; 10 bases are a match to TRBD2. Germline values: CDR1 DFQATT, CDR2 SNEGSKA (reference sequence). This CDR3 has 16 residues. With 0 bases clipped from V and 4 bases from J, the junction kept 5 bases outside the gene matches. This CDR3 reads CSAREPSGSFTGELFF. DNA for the CDR3: TGCAGTGCTAGAGAGCCTAGCGGGAGTTTCACCGGGGAGCTGTTTTTT.

This clonotype has more than one count but fewer than ten. The rearrangement links TRBV5-5 to TRBJ1-2; 9 bases line up with TRBD1. Germline V gene data show CDR1 as SGHKS and CDR2 as YYEKEE (reference sequence). The ends lost 3 bases at V and 8 bases at J; junction bases unmatched: 8. This CDR3 has 14 amino acids. This CDR3 is CASSSGTGMGGYTF. DNA for the CDR3: TGTGCCAGCAGCTCGGGGACAGGGATGGGCGGCTACACCTTC. Complete variable domain (other parts from reference TRBV5-5 and TRBJ1-2): DAGVTQSPTHLIKTRGQQVTLRCSPISGHKSVSWYQQVLGQGPQFIFQYYEKEERGRGNFPDRFSARQFPNYSSELNVNALLLGDSALYLCASSSGTGMGGYTFGSGTRLTVV.

This clonotype was seen ten or more times. This sequence joins TRBV10-1 and TRBJ2-7; D possibly corresponds to TRBD1 (6 bases). The CDR3 loop spans 13 amino acids. The V and J ends lost 6 bases and 6 bases respectively, with 15 bases between them. Germline CDR1 is WNHNN and CDR2 is SYGVQD (reference sequence). DNA for the CDR3: TGCGCCAGCAGACAGACAGGTTTTGCCGAGCAGTACTTC. Translating it yields CASRQTGFAEQYF.

In this sample, this clonotype turned up a few times. V and J are TRBV12-3 or TRBV12-4 and TRBJ2-3; D is uncertain. CDR3 length: 14 residues. Trimming took 7 bases from V and 5 from J, leaving 16 bases between them. CDR3 DNA: TGTGCCAGCATCAGGACCCACTTTGGAGATACGCAGTATTTT. Residues: CASIRTHFGDTQYF.

This clonotype was counted many times. CDR3 residues: CSAKLAGGNSEQFF. DNA for the CDR3: TGCAGTGCTAAACTAGCGGGAGGGAACTCAGAGCAGTTCTTC. V is TRBV20-1 and J is TRBJ2-1; 13 bases align to TRBD2. The CDR3 length is 14 residues. The germline gives CDR1 DFQATT, CDR2 SNEGSKA (reference sequence). Losses at the gene ends were 4 bases for V and 10 bases for J; bases not matched to a gene: 7.

This clonotype was counted a few times. The V and J genes are TRBV18 and TRBJ2-2; TRBD2 might be the D (6 bases). The V end was cut by 6 bases, the J end by 7 bases, with 21 bases between. Germline CDR1 reads KGHSH; CDR2 reads LQKENI. CDR3 size: 16 residues. The CDR3 region has the DNA TGTGCCAGCTCCCGCAAATTGGAGGGTCTCAACGGGGAGCTGTTTTTT. Amino acids: CASSRKLEGLNGELFF.

This clonotype came up a few times. This chain uses TRBV12-3 or TRBV12-4 with TRBJ2-1; D is possibly TRBD1 (5 bases). V was trimmed by 3 bases and J by 2 bases, leaving 11 bases between them. This CDR3 has 15 amino acids. The CDR3 loop is CASSLSRVTYNEQFF. CDR3 in DNA: TGTGCCAGCAGTTTGAGCAGGGTTACCTACAATGAGCAGTTCTTC.

This clonotype was detected only a few times. The rearrangement uses TRBV4-3 and TRBJ1-2; 9 bases are a match to TRBD1. CDR3 length: 15 residues. The V and J ends lost 0 bases and 7 bases, in that order; junction bases with no gene match: 6. Germline V CDR1 and CDR2: LGHNA, YSLEER. This CDR3 reads CASSQDRGTGFGYTF. CDR3 nucleotide sequence: TGCGCCAGCAGCCAAGATCGCGGGACAGGGTTTGGCTACACCTTC.

In its sample, this clonotype was seen many times. This sequence joins TRBV20-1 and TRBJ1-2; D is uncertain. Germline V CDR1 and CDR2: DFQATT, SNEGSKA (reference sequence). V was cut by 1 base and J by 2 bases, with 8 bases left in between. CDR3 length equals 13 residues. CDR3 coding DNA: TGCAGTGCTAGAGCGGCCTTAAACTATGGCTACACCTTC. Translated: CSARAALNYGYTF.

V usage is TRBV5-1 and J usage is TRBJ2-2; D possibly corresponds to TRBD1 (5 bases). Trimming stripped 4 bases from V and 6 bases from J, with 13 bases between. In germline, CDR1 is SGHRS, CDR2 YFSETQ. The CDR3 is made up of 14 amino acids. The CDR3 region is CASSLLTASGELFF. CDR3 DNA: TGCGCCAGCAGCCTCCTGACAGCTTCCGGGGAGCTGTTTTTT.

This rearrangement joins TRBV20-1 to TRBJ2-2, with TRBD2 as a possible D gene (5 bases). V was trimmed by 2 bases and J by 1 base, leaving 14 bases between them. CDR1 is DFQATT, CDR2 SNEGSKA, per germline (reference sequence). The CDR3 totals 16 residues. CDR3 amino acids: CSARRLARENTGELFF. The CDR3, as DNA: TGCAGTGCTAGAAGGTTGGCTCGGGAGAACACCGGGGAGCTGTTTTTT.

This clonotype was seen repeatedly, ten times or more. V and J are TRBV27 and TRBJ2-7; D tentatively fits TRBD1 or TRBD2 (6 bases each). Germline V lookup: CDR1 MNHEY, CDR2 SMNVEV (reference sequence). The V end lost 6 bases, the J end lost 4 bases, and 13 bases lay between the germline ends. This CDR3 comprises 13 residues. The CDR3 region has the DNA TGTGCCAGCAGGCATAGAGGGGGGTACGAGCAGTACTTC. Its protein product is CASRHRGGYEQYF.

A few counts support this clonotype. The rearrangement uses TRBV20-1 and TRBJ1-6; a possible D gene is TRBD1 (5 bases). Germline lookup yields CDR1 DFQATT and CDR2 SNEGSKA (reference sequence). V lost 2 bases and J 6 bases, leaving 11 bases between the germline ends. This CDR3 has 14 residues. The CDR3 reads CSARRTSLNSPLHF. For the CDR3, the DNA is TGCAGTGCTAGACGGACAAGCCTTAATTCACCCCTCCACTTT.

The rearrangement joins TRBV6-5 to TRBJ1-5; D is unresolved. Looked up from germline, CDR1 is MNHEY and CDR2 is SVGAGI. V lost 1 base and J 7 bases, leaving 11 bases between the germline ends. The CDR3 consists of 14 residues. CDR3 sequence: CASSYFGLGQPQHF. CDR3 in DNA: TGTGCCAGCAGTTACTTTGGTTTGGGGCAGCCCCAGCATTTT.

In the case of this clonotype: This may be a read error, as it is one base from a much larger clone. The gene calls are TRBV12-3 or TRBV12-4 and TRBJ2-7; D is uncertain. V shed 3 bases and J shed 0 bases, with 6 bases lying between them. The CDR3 has 13 residues. CDR3 DNA: TGTGCCAGCAGTTTCGATACCTCCTACGAGCAGTACTTC. Amino acids: CASSFDTSYEQYF.

On this clonotype: This may stem from a read error, because a much larger clone lies one nucleotide away. V gene TRBV28 combines with J gene TRBJ1-4; D unresolved. Germline loops: CDR1 MDHEN, CDR2 SYDVKM. The CDR3 runs 14 residues. The CDR3 DNA is TGTGCCAGCAGTTTGACGGCTCTTAATGAAGAACTGTTTTTT. This encodes CASSLTALNEELFF.

In this sample, this clonotype turned up many times. V gene TRBV6-7 combines with J gene TRBJ2-7, with D perhaps matching TRBD1 or TRBD2 (5 bases each). Being an ORF, TRBV6-7 has a function that is uncertain. The germline V and J ends were trimmed by 0 bases and 3 bases, with 12 bases remaining between them. The CDR3 extends over 15 amino acids. The CDR3 spells CASSYSLGAFYEQYF. As DNA, the CDR3 is TGTGCCAGCAGTTACTCCCTCGGGGCCTTCTACGAGCAGTACTTC.

This clonotype came up many times. CDR3 region: CSVDEQSYNEQFF. The CDR3 coding sequence is TGCAGCGTTGACGAGCAGTCCTACAATGAGCAGTTCTTC. This chain links TRBV29-1 with TRBJ2-1; D is unresolved. The germline V gene encodes CDR1 SQVTM and CDR2 ANQGSEA. The CDR3 has 13 amino acids. The V and J ends lost 3 bases and 1 base respectively, with 7 bases between them.